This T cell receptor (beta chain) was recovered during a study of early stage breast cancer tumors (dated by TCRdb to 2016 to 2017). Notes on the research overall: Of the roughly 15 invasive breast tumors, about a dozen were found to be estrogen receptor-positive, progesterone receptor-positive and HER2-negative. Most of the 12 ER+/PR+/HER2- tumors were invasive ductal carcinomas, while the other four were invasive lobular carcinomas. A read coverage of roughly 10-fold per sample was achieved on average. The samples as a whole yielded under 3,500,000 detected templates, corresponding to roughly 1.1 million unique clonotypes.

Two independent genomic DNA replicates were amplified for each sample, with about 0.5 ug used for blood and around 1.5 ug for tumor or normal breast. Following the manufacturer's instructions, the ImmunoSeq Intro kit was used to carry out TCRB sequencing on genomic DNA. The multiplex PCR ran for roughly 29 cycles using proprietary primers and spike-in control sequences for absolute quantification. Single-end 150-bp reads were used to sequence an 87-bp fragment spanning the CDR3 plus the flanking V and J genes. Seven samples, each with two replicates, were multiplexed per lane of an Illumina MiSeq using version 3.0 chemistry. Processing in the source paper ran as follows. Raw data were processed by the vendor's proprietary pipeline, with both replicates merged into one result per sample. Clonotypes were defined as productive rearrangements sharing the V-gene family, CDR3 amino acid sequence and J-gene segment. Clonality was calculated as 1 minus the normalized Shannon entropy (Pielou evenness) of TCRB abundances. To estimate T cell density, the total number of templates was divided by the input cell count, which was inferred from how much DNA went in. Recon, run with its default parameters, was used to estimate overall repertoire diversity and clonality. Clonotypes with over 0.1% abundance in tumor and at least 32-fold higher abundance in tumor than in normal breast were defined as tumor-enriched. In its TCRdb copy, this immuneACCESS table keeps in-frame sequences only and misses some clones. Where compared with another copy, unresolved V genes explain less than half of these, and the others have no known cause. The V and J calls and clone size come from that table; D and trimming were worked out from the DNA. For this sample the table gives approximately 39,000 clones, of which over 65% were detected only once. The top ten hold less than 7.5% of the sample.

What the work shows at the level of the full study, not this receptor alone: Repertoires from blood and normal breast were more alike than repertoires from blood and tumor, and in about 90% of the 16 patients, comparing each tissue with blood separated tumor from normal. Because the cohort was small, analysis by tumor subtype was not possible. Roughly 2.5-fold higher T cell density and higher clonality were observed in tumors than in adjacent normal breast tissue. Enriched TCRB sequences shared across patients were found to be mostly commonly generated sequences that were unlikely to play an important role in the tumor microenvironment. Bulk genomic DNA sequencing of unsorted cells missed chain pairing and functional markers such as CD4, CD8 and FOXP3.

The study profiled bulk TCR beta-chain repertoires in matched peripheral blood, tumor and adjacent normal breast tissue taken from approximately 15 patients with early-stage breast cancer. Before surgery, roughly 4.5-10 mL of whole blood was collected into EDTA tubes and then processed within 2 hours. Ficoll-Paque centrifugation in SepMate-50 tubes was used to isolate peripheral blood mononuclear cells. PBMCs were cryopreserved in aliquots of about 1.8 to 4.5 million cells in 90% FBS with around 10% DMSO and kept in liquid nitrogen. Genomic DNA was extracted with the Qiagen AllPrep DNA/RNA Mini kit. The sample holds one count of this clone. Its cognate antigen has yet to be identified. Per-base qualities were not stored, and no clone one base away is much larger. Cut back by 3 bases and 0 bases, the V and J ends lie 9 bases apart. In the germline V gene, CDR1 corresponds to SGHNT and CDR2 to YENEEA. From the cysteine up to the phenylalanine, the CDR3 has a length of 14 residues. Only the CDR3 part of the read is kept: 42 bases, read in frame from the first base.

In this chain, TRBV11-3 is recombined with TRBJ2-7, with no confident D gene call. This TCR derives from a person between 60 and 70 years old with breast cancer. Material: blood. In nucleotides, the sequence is TGTGCCAGCAGCTTTAGCCACGGCTCCTACGAGCAGTACTTC. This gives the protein CASSFSHGSYEQYF.